These T cell receptor beta chains were read from a single sample in a study of T cell responses to AZD1222 COVID-19 vaccine. TCRdb's table, derived via immunoSEQ multiplex PCR, lists solely in-frame clones and lacks some. This table holds about 110,000 clones, around 90% found once. This sample comprised peripheral blood, obtained 28 days after the second AZD1222 dose. These receptors originate from an adult who received the AZD1222 COVID-19 vaccine. The CDR3 runs from the conserved cysteine through the conserved F or W. The D gene is left open where the match is weak. Only part of the rows carry a size: once, few, many, or a class if the clone is expanded.

D: -
size: -
J: TRBJ2-3
V: TRBV6-2/TRBV6-3
CDR3: CASSYSEVAVSTDTQYF

D: TRBD1
size: -
J: TRBJ1-1
V: TRBV6-5
CDR3: CASSFTGVGSPEAFF

D: -
size: -
J: TRBJ1-5
V: TRBV7-2
CDR3: CASSSQADTRQPQHF

D: -
size: once
J: TRBJ2-3
V: TRBV5-1
CDR3: CASSLWGWSTDTQYF

D: -
size: -
J: TRBJ1-4
V: TRBV5-1
CDR3: CASSFGGSNEKLFF

D: TRBD1
size: -
J: TRBJ1-2
V: TRBV5-4
CDR3: CASSLGGQGYGYTF

D: TRBD1
size: -
J: TRBJ1-5
V: TRBV5-6
CDR3: CASSFRGTGDQPQHF

D: TRBD1
size: -
J: TRBJ1-6
V: TRBV11-2
CDR3: CASSPQGARLNSPLHF

D: TRBD1
size: -
J: TRBJ1-2
V: TRBV6-5
CDR3: CASRKQGGNYGYTF

D: TRBD1
size: -
J: TRBJ1-6
V: TRBV19
CDR3: CASSASAGQAYHSPLHF

D: -
size: -
J: TRBJ1-2
V: TRBV7-9
CDR3: CASSFSRTNYGYTF

D: -
size: -
J: TRBJ2-1
V: TRBV6-2/TRBV6-3
CDR3: CASSYSGDVRNEQFF

D: -
size: -
J: TRBJ2-1
V: TRBV28
CDR3: CASSRPVADNEQFF

D: -
size: -
J: TRBJ2-7
V: TRBV6-5
CDR3: CASRPFRDEQYF

D: -
size: large
J: TRBJ1-2
V: TRBV7-8
CDR3: CASSLQQRTSPFVGYGYTF

D: TRBD1
size: -
J: TRBJ1-2
V: TRBV28
CDR3: CASETGGNYGYTF

D: -
size: -
J: TRBJ1-2
V: TRBV1
CDR3: CTSSQDPRGRRCYGYTF

D: -
size: -
J: TRBJ2-1
V: TRBV28
CDR3: CVTRGAWHEQFF

D: TRBD1
size: -
J: TRBJ1-6
V: TRBV10-3
CDR3: CAISVQGGNSPLHF

D: TRBD1
size: -
J: TRBJ2-3
V: TRBV25-1
CDR3: CASSESFGQGSTDTQYF

D: -
size: -
J: TRBJ1-5
V: TRBV10-3
CDR3: CAISAGVGHQPQHF

D: -
size: -
J: TRBJ2-7
V: TRBV7-2
CDR3: CASSSGLGYYEQYF

D: TRBD1
size: few
J: TRBJ1-2
V: TRBV20-1
CDR3: CSARDRGDNYGYTF

D: -
size: -
J: TRBJ1-2
V: TRBV7-9
CDR3: CASSLVGRNYGYTF

D: -
size: -
J: TRBJ2-5
V: TRBV5-1
CDR3: CASSFTLSGETQYF

D: TRBD1
size: -
J: TRBJ2-5
V: TRBV4-1
CDR3: CASSQALFRTGEETQYF

D: -
size: -
J: TRBJ2-1
V: TRBV1
CDR3: CTSTAGTGGYNEQFF

D: -
size: -
J: TRBJ2-3
V: TRBV4-2
CDR3: CASSQSNTQYF

D: -
size: -
J: TRBJ2-7
V: TRBV4-2
CDR3: CASRDGGINEQYF

D: -
size: -
J: TRBJ1-1
V: TRBV14
CDR3: CASSPSGVGGTEAFF

D: -
size: -
J: TRBJ2-5
V: TRBV6-5
CDR3: CASTSQQSQETQYF

D: -
size: -
J: TRBJ2-6
V: TRBV2
CDR3: CASSALGARGSLVVSNVLTF

D: TRBD1
size: once
J: TRBJ2-7
V: TRBV10-1
CDR3: CASSGGQGGIYEQYF

D: TRBD1
size: -
J: TRBJ1-1
V: TRBV6-4
CDR3: CASSAEAGGLSTEAFF

D: TRBD1
size: -
J: TRBJ2-5
V: TRBV19
CDR3: CASSRQGRETQYF

D: -
size: -
J: TRBJ2-1
V: TRBV5-1
CDR3: CASSLAWEQFF

D: -
size: -
J: TRBJ1-2
V: TRBV6-1
CDR3: CASSEIRTGNYGYTF

D: TRBD1
size: -
J: TRBJ2-2
V: TRBV4-3
CDR3: CASSQAGTGDGHRELFF

D: -
size: -
J: TRBJ1-1
V: TRBV18
CDR3: CASSPAGSVTEAFF

D: TRBD2
size: -
J: TRBJ2-2
V: TRBV2
CDR3: CARTRTSNTGELFF

D: TRBD1
size: -
J: TRBJ1-2
V: TRBV4-3
CDR3: CASSTGAGYGYTF

D: -
size: -
J: TRBJ1-2
V: TRBV4-1
CDR3: CASSLANYGYTF

D: TRBD2
size: -
J: TRBJ2-1
V: TRBV5-1
CDR3: CASSPFGGTSGGGTYNEQFF

D: TRBD2
size: -
J: TRBJ2-7
V: TRBV6-2/TRBV6-3
CDR3: CASSYFGGGAHEQYF

D: -
size: once
J: TRBJ2-6
V: TRBV5-1
CDR3: CASSLRQGNSGANVLTF

D: -
size: few
J: TRBJ1-6
V: TRBV20-1
CDR3: CSAGRGSPLHF

D: TRBD1
size: -
J: TRBJ1-1
V: TRBV29-1
CDR3: CSVEGDRAMNTEAFF

D: -
size: -
J: TRBJ1-2
V: TRBV14
CDR3: CASSPLAGRYGYTF

D: -
size: -
J: TRBJ1-1
V: TRBV4-2
CDR3: CASSQAEVGLNTEAFF

D: TRBD2
size: -
J: TRBJ2-1
V: TRBV4-2
CDR3: CASSAGGNYNEQFF

D: -
size: -
J: TRBJ1-3
V: TRBV10-3
CDR3: CAISSPRNTIYF

D: TRBD2
size: once
J: TRBJ2-7
V: TRBV7-2
CDR3: CASSLVAGGGLSYEQYF